This TCR beta chain was captured by sequencing in a study of beta chain features in type 1 diabetes. Points from the study as a whole: Cells that show high TCR expression could be over-represented by cDNA sequencing. Naive, central memory and Treg TCRB repertoires appeared more alike in patients than in healthy donors. In these data, an HLA type influence on TCRB rearrangement remained unresolved.

The entirety of the isolated RNA underwent reverse transcription, so expressed TCRB transcripts were sequenced. Produced via immunoSEQ multiplex PCR; TCRdb's table is partial and in-frame only. This table has 680,000 or so clones, less than 20% appearing once. Germline trimming cut 2 bases from V and 3 bases from J; bases unmatched to any gene: 4. This CDR3 contains 14 residues. Germline V CDR1 and CDR2: ENHRY, SYGVKD. Points on this clone: Its specificity is not known.

This clonotype originated in a man between 18 and 29 years old in good health. Sequences were obtained from naive CD4+ T cells from blood. The rearrangement joins TRBV10-3 to TRBJ2-7; 7 nucleotides align to TRBD1. For the CDR3, the DNA is TGTGCCATCAGTGAGCAGGGACAGATCTACGAGCAGTACTTC. Amino acid sequence: CAISEQGQIYEQYF.